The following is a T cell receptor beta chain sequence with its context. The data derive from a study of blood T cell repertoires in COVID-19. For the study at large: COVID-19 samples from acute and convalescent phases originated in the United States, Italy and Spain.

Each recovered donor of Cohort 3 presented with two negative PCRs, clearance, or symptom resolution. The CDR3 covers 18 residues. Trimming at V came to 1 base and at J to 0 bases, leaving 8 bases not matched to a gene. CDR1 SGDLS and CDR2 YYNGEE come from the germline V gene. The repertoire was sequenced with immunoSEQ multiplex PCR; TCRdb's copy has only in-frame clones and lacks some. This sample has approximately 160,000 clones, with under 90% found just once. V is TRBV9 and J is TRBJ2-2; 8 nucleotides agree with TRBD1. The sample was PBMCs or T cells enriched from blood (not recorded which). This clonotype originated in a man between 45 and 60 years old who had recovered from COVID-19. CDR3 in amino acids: CASSVFPPGQANTGELFF. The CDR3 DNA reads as TGTGCCAGCAGCGTATTTCCCCCGGGACAGGCGAACACCGGGGAGCTGTTTTTT.